The T cell receptor beta chain under discussion was sequenced for a study of technical replicates of blood from several donors. Using immunoSEQ multiplex PCR, the repertoire was profiled, and TCRdb retains in-frame clones only, with some absent. This sample has tens of thousands of clones, with 90% to 95% found just once. V lost 5 bases and J 5 bases, leaving 15 bases between the germline ends. Germline V gene sequence: CDR1 SNHLY, CDR2 FYNNEI. The CDR3 is made up of 14 amino acids. This sequence originates from a human donor in good health. Sequenced sample: T cells isolated from PBMCs. The V gene is TRBV2, the J gene TRBJ1-1, with D possibly matching TRBD1 (5 bases). CDR3 nucleotides: TGTGCCAGCAGTCGACAGATGCAAGGAACTGAAGCTTTCTTT. This sequence encodes CASSRQMQGTEAFF.